The 16 T cell receptor beta chains in this list originate from one sample, sequenced in a study of blood T cells in healthy people across ages. A second PCR, run for roughly 7 to 12 cycles, used a sample-barcoded 5' primer plus a J-beta primer mix. TCRdb fed the 5' RACE reads into MiXCR, producing one record per CDR3 protein. The table lists over 450,000 distinct CDR3 sequences, around 24% of them singletons, with approximately 10% in the top ten. In addition, the sample was reused for a study of T cells of mothers and their children.

The sample taken for sequencing was blood. Source of these receptors: a boy aged 5-17 years in good health.

The rearrangement links TRBV7-2 to TRBJ2-3, with D hard to call. This CDR3 spans 15 amino acids. CDR1 and CDR2 (germline): SGHTA, FQGNSA. The V and J ends lost 2 bases and 1 base respectively, with 10 bases between them. The CDR3 here is CASSLWGGGTDTQYF. CDR3 DNA: TGTGCCAGCAGCTTATGGGGTGGTGGCACAGATACGCAGTATTTT.

This clonotype showed up just a few times. The final CDR3 position lacks the conserved phenylalanine or tryptophan, pointing to a likely read error. The DNA is omitted, as the CDR3 cannot be located on it reliably, and the CDR3 follows TCRdb's listing. J is TRBJ2-7 and V is TRBV5-5; the table's D call of TRBD2 was not tested on the DNA. Germline loops: CDR1 SGHKS, CDR2 YYEKEE (reference sequence). The CDR3 is made up of 12 amino acids, end residues included. The CDR3 is CASSSPTGGPSI.

This clonotype has just a few counts. The V and J genes are TRBV25-1 and TRBJ2-1; 7 positions match TRBD1. Trimming removed 3 bases from V and 1 base from J; junction bases left unmatched: 3. This CDR3 contains 15 residues. In germline, CDR1 is MGHDK, CDR2 SYGVNS. DNA for the CDR3: TGTGCCAGCAGTGAGGGGACAGATTCCTACAATGAGCAGTTCTTC. Amino acid sequence: CASSEGTDSYNEQFF.

This chain joins TRBV15 and TRBJ2-1; TRBD1 matches at 8 bases. After removal of 0 bases from V and 10 bases from J, the junction contained 5 bases not matched to a gene. The V gene's germline CDR1 is LNHNV and CDR2 YYDKDF (reference sequence). This CDR3 has 14 amino acids. CDR3 DNA: TGTGCCACCAGCAGAGATCGGGGACAGGAGGAGCAGTTCTTC. Residues: CATSRDRGQEEQFF.

CDR3 sequence: CSVAKAGGHNEQFF. In DNA form, the CDR3 reads TGCAGCGTTGCGAAGGCGGGGGGCCACAATGAGCAGTTCTTC. J is TRBJ2-1 and V is TRBV29-1, with 8 bases identical to TRBD2. V was clipped by 4 bases and J by 5 bases; unmatched bases: 7. In germline, CDR1 is SQVTM, CDR2 ANQGSEA. The CDR3 length is 14 residues.

This clonotype was observed a handful of times. The rearrangement uses TRBV29-1 and TRBJ1-2; D is possibly TRBD1 (6 bases). This CDR3 has 11 amino acids. Per germline, CDR1 SQVTM and CDR2 ANQGSEA. Trimming removed 3 bases at V and 10 bases at J, with 12 bases between. CDR3 residues: CSVEKGGDYTF. The CDR3 bases are TGCAGCGTTGAGAAGGGGGGGGACTACACCTTC. Full variable domain (remainder filled in from reference TRBV29-1 and TRBJ1-2): SAVISQKPSRDICQRGTSLTIQCQVDSQVTMMFWYRQQPGQSLTLIATANQGSEATYESGFVIDKFPISRPNLTFSTLTVSNMSPEDSSIYLCSVEKGGDYTFGSGTRLTVV.

The chain employs TRBV7-9 and TRBJ2-2; 9 nucleotides agree with TRBD1. The junction had 4 bases not matched to a gene; V was cut back by 5 bases and J by 3 bases. Germline CDR1 reads SEHNR; CDR2 reads FQNEAQ (reference sequence). This CDR3 comprises 15 residues. CDR3 coding DNA: TGTGCCAGCAGCCCTCGGGACAGGGACACCGGGGAGCTGTTTTTT. Translating gives CASSPRDRDTGELFF.

The chain is built from TRBV20-1 and TRBJ2-5, with TRBD2 matching over 10 bases. The germline CDR1 and CDR2 sequences are DFQATT and SNEGSKA (reference sequence). CDR3 length: 17 amino acids. Unmatched junction bases numbered 12, after V lost 5 bases and J lost 0 bases. The DNA for the CDR3 is TGCAGTGCTGGTCCCGGGACTAGCGACCCGTACCAAGAGACCCAGTACTTC. This encodes CSAGPGTSDPYQETQYF.

The sample holds a few counts of this clonotype. V gene TRBV9 combines with J gene TRBJ2-5; 14 bases map to TRBD2. The closer fit of TRBJ2-7 to the DNA end suggests the J call may be wrong. This CDR3 has 15 amino acids. Germline-derived CDR1 and CDR2 are SGDLS and YYNGEE. CDR3 sequence (DNA): TGTGCCAGCAGCGGACTAGCGGGAGGGCCCAACGAGCAGTACTTC. This translates into CASSGLAGGPNEQYF.

This rearrangement joins TRBV12-3 or TRBV12-4 to TRBJ2-5, with TRBD1 matching over 11 bases. This CDR3 spans 16 amino acids. The V gene end was trimmed by 3 bases and the J gene end by 5 bases; junction bases not matched to a gene: 8. CDR3 DNA: TGTGCCAGCAGTTTGGGGACAGGGGGTTTGCTTGAGACCCAGTACTTC. It is translated as CASSLGTGGLLETQYF.

The table lists this clonotype with a few counts. The chain couples TRBV28 to TRBJ2-5, with 7 bases fitting TRBD1. V dropped 5 bases and J dropped 14; count of bases not matched to a gene: 26. There are 17 residues in the CDR3. Per the germline V gene, CDR1 is MDHEN and CDR2 is SYDVKM. CDR3 protein: CASSPHRGALGFITPYF. The CDR3 bases are TGTGCCAGCAGTCCCCACAGGGGTGCTTTGGGCTTTATCACCCCCTACTTC.

V gene TRBV6-1 combines with J gene TRBJ2-7; D gene uncertain. The CDR3 runs to 16 residues. V was shortened by 1 base and J by 2 bases, with 15 bases between the two germline ends. From germline, CDR1 is MNHNS and CDR2 SASEGT. CDR3 sequence reads: CASSEGYGLPPYEQYF. CDR3 DNA sequence: TGTGCCAGCAGTGAAGGTTATGGGCTGCCCCCCTACGAGCAGTACTTC.

This clonotype was seen at least ten times. The chain recombines TRBV5-5 with TRBJ2-1, with TRBD2 matching over 8 bases. The CDR3 runs to 13 residues. V trimming: 4 bases; J trimming: 15 bases; junction bases outside the gene matches: 12. From germline, CDR1 is SGHKS and CDR2 YYEKEE (reference sequence). The CDR3 protein is CASSDPTSVLRFF. The CDR3 region has the DNA TGTGCCAGCAGCGATCCGACTAGCGTGTTGCGGTTCTTC. The variable domain in full, with the rest retrieved from reference TRBV5-5 and TRBJ2-1, is DAGVTQSPTHLIKTRGQQVTLRCSPISGHKSVSWYQQVLGQGPQFIFQYYEKEERGRGNFPDRFSARQFPNYSSELNVNALLLGDSALYLCASSDPTSVLRFFGPGTRLTVL.

This clonotype has more than one count but fewer than ten. V and J are TRBV7-2 and TRBJ1-1, with 8 bases aligning to TRBD1. The CDR3 sequence is 15 residues long. V lost 4 bases and J lost 1; bases outside the gene matches: 5. The germline V gene has CDR1 SGHTA and CDR2 FQGNSA. CDR3 in amino acids: CASSSGQVANTEAFF. The CDR3 DNA reads TGTGCCAGCAGCTCGGGACAGGTTGCGAACACTGAAGCTTTCTTT.

This chain uses TRBV7-2 with TRBJ2-5; the D is unclear. The CDR3 loop spans 12 amino acids. V was trimmed by 1 base and J by 9 bases, leaving 9 bases between them. CDR1 is SGHTA and CDR2 is FQGNSA in the germline V gene. The CDR3 region is CASSLDSRAQYF. As DNA, the CDR3 is TGTGCCAGCAGCTTAGATTCCCGGGCCCAGTACTTC.

This clonotype was counted a few times. The chain joins TRBV28 to TRBJ2-5; maybe TRBD2 (5 bases). The V end was cut by 8 bases, the J end by 5 bases, with 24 bases between. The CDR3 has 16 residues. Germline CDR1 is MDHEN and CDR2 is SYDVKM. The CDR3 is CASSRLSDGERETQYF. The CDR3 DNA reads TGTGCCAGCTCCCGACTCTCGGACGGGGAGAGGGAGACCCAGTACTTC.